This T cell receptor beta chain comes out of a study of T cells after yellow fever vaccination. V was shortened by 4 bases and J by 6 bases, with 16 bases between the two germline ends. CDR3 length: 14 amino acids. Germline V gene data show CDR1 as SQVTM and CDR2 as ANQGSEA. Study results and limitations: Re-detected after boosting: most primary clones, more than 95% of CD4 and 75% to 90% of CD8. It was a small share of clonotypes that appeared in both CD4 and CD8 compartments.

Conversion of TCR transcripts into cDNA relied on 5'RACE template switching, which added a universal primer site and UMIs. TCRdb used MiXCR to reprocess the 5' RACE reads, holding one entry per CDR3 protein. The profile shows under 200,000 distinct CDR3 sequences, around 7% of them singletons. This clonotype was found many times. The antigen is not known. V is TRBV29-1 and J is TRBJ1-5; possible D gene TRBD1, 5 bases. This receptor was identified in a man aged 18-30 years who received the YFV17D yellow fever vaccine. This specimen consisted of CD4+ T cells sorted from PBMCs, obtained 5 to 6 days after the first yellow fever vaccination. The CDR3 here is CSVGSGQGGQPQHF. CDR3 nucleotide sequence: TGCAGCGTTGGTTCCGGGCAGGGTGGTCAGCCCCAGCATTTT.